The 29 T cell receptor beta chains below all came from one sample that was sequenced in a study of PD-1 blockade in classical Hodgkin lymphoma. Every single patient, without exception, relapsed after autologous stem cell transplantation, and brentuximab vedotin exposure varied. Assay: immunoSEQ multiplex PCR; the TCRdb copy retains only in-frame clones and omits some. The profile shows about 15,000 clones, approximately 88% of them singletons. Sequenced material: peripheral blood mononuclear cells (PBMCs), taken before the second cycle of nivolumab. The source of these receptors is a human donor with classical Hodgkin lymphoma.

The V and J genes are TRBV7-9 and TRBJ1-2; D ambiguous. Germline CDR1 SEHNR, CDR2 FQNEAQ (reference sequence). This CDR3 has 12 residues. The V gene lost 5 bases and the J gene lost 4 bases, with 8 bases spanning the gap. The CDR3 is CASSRVVYGYTF. CDR3 DNA sequence: TGTGCCAGCAGCAGGGTTGTCTATGGCTACACCTTC.

This chain links TRBV28 with TRBJ2-3, with D perhaps given as TRBD1 or TRBD2 (6 bases each). V gave up 3 bases and J gave up 4 bases, with 17 bases separating them. This CDR3 is 16 amino acids long. Per the germline V gene, CDR1 is MDHEN and CDR2 is SYDVKM. The CDR3 region has the DNA TGTGCCAGCAGTTTCCAGGGACCGGGGGCCGCAGATACGCAGTATTTT. Protein sequence: CASSFQGPGAADTQYF. Full variable domain (missing parts from reference TRBV28 and TRBJ2-3): DVKVTQSSRYLVKRTGEKVFLECVQDMDHENMFWYRQDPGLGLRLIYFSYDVKMKEKGDIPEGYSVSREKKERFSLILESASTNQTSMYLCASSFQGPGAADTQYFGPGTRLTVL.

This CDR3 reads CASSNPIYEQYF. For the CDR3, the DNA is TGTGCCAGCAGCAATCCGATCTACGAGCAGTACTTC. This sequence joins TRBV11-2 and TRBJ2-7; no definite D call. The CDR3 spans 12 residues. CDR1 SGHAT and CDR2 FQNNGV come from the germline V gene. The germline V and J ends were trimmed by 5 bases and 3 bases, with 8 bases remaining between them.

V is TRBV30 and J is TRBJ1-6; a possible D gene is TRBD1 (5 bases). CDR3 length equals 14 residues. CDR1 and CDR2 from the germline V gene are GTSNPN and SVGIG (reference sequence). V was shortened by 6 bases and J by 7 bases, with 16 bases between the two germline ends. CDR3 amino acids: CACRMGVRNSPLHF. CDR3 nucleotides: TGTGCCTGTAGGATGGGGGTTCGGAATTCACCCCTCCACTTT.

The chain combines TRBV30 with TRBJ2-7, with 7 bases aligning to TRBD1. The CDR3 has 14 amino acids. CDR1 and CDR2 (germline): GTSNPN, SVGIG (reference sequence). The V segment lost 5 bases and the J segment 0 bases; nucleotides outside the gene matches: 7. CDR3 amino acids: CAWVETGSSYEQYF. For the CDR3, the DNA is TGTGCCTGGGTCGAGACAGGGAGCTCCTACGAGCAGTACTTC.

This sequence joins TRBV4-2 and TRBJ2-2, with a possible D match to TRBD2 (6 bases). V shed 6 bases and J shed 0 bases, with 11 bases lying between them. The CDR3 totals 15 residues. Germline V gene lookup returns CDR1 LGHNA and CDR2 YNFKEQ. The CDR3 region is CASRTTSTNTGELFF. As DNA, the CDR3 is TGTGCCAGCAGGACTACTAGCACGAACACCGGGGAGCTGTTTTTT.

The rearrangement joins TRBV10-1 to TRBJ2-3; 11 nucleotides match TRBD2. The J segment lost 0 bases and the V segment lost 1 base, leaving 3 bases of the junction unmatched. The CDR3 is made up of 17 amino acids. Germline lookup yields CDR1 WNHNN and CDR2 SYGVQD (reference sequence). The DNA for the CDR3 is TGCGCCAGCAGTGAGTTGAGACTAGCGGGGAGCACAGATACGCAGTATTTT. Translation gives CASSELRLAGSTDTQYF.

The chain employs TRBV7-2 and TRBJ1-1; no clear D. The V gene lost 1 base and the J gene lost 3 bases, with 9 bases spanning the gap. This CDR3 has 14 amino acids. Germline loops: CDR1 SGHTA, CDR2 FQGNSA. In DNA form, the CDR3 reads TGTGCCAGCAGCTTAGGGTGGGGTTACACTGAAGCTTTCTTT. It encodes CASSLGWGYTEAFF.

Here the CDR3 reads CASSALAGGRSNEQFF. CDR3 coding DNA: TGTGCCAGCAGCGCTTTAGCGGGAGGGCGGAGCAATGAGCAGTTCTTC. The V call is TRBV9, the J call TRBJ2-1, with 11 bases matching TRBD2. There are 16 residues in the CDR3. V trimming: 3 bases; J trimming: 6 bases; junction bases outside the gene matches: 8. Germline-derived CDR1 and CDR2 are SGDLS and YYNGEE.

The chain recombines TRBV28 with TRBJ1-6, with TRBD1 as a possible D gene (6 bases). The CDR3 totals 13 residues. In germline, CDR1 is MDHEN, CDR2 SYDVKM. With 8 bases removed from V and 9 bases from J, the gap between germline ends came to 14 bases. The CDR3 sequence: CASLTGFGSPLHF. CDR3 coding DNA: TGTGCCAGCTTAACAGGGTTCGGTTCACCCCTCCACTTT.

J is TRBJ2-7 and V is TRBV4-1; D is undetermined. V was shortened by 4 bases and J by 0 bases, with 16 bases between the two germline ends. CDR1 is MGHRA and CDR2 is YSYEKL in the germline V gene. The CDR3 length is 16 residues. Written as DNA, the CDR3 is TGCGCCAGCAGCCCCAACCCGAGCCTCAGCTCCTACGAGCAGTACTTC. Translation gives CASSPNPSLSSYEQYF.

The chain carries TRBV30 and TRBJ1-1, with D uncertain. Germline lookup yields CDR1 GTSNPN and CDR2 SVGIG (reference sequence). Trimming pared 2 bases from V and 0 bases from J, leaving 7 bases between. CDR3 length: 13 amino acids. CDR3 sequence: CAWSRTMNTEAFF. The CDR3 nucleotides read TGTGCCTGGAGTCGTACCATGAACACTGAAGCTTTCTTT.

The V and J genes are TRBV6-6 and TRBJ2-7; D is tentatively TRBD1 or TRBD2 (5 bases each). The CDR3 runs 14 residues. The germline V gene has CDR1 MNHNY and CDR2 SVGAGI (reference sequence). Trimming removed 4 bases at V and 4 bases at J, with 14 bases between. As DNA, the CDR3 is TGTGCCAGCAGTTGGGGACCTACCAGTTACGAGCAGTACTTC. Residues: CASSWGPTSYEQYF.

This CDR3 reads CSARTSVEQFF. The CDR3 nucleotides read TGCAGTGCTCGGACCTCAGTTGAGCAGTTCTTC. The chain employs TRBV20-1 and TRBJ2-1; D gene uncertain. This CDR3 comprises 11 residues. Looked up from germline, CDR1 is DFQATT and CDR2 is SNEGSKA (reference sequence). The V end was cut by 5 bases, the J end by 9 bases, with 11 bases between.

V usage is TRBV28 and J usage is TRBJ1-2; 7 bases are shared with TRBD1. In germline, CDR1 is MDHEN, CDR2 SYDVKM. This CDR3 comprises 12 residues. J was trimmed by 5 bases and V by 6 bases; bases with no gene match: 3. The CDR3 nucleotides are TGTGCCAGCAGGGCGGGACAGTATGGCTACACCTTC. Translation: CASRAGQYGYTF.

The chain combines TRBV29-1 with TRBJ1-1; D possibly corresponds to TRBD1 (6 bases). The CDR3 loop spans 13 amino acids. Germline V gene sequence: CDR1 SQVTM, CDR2 ANQGSEA. The CDR3 DNA reads as TGCAGTTCGACAGGAGGAATGAACACTGAAGCTTTCTTT. It translates to CSSTGGMNTEAFF.

The V and J genes are TRBV6-1 and TRBJ2-1; the match to TRBD2 covers 13 bases. Trimming at V came to 4 bases and at J to 6 bases, leaving 6 bases not matched to a gene. CDR1 is MNHNS, CDR2 SASEGT, per germline. This CDR3 has 16 residues. CDR3 protein: CASSGTSGSRRNEQFF. The CDR3 bases are TGTGCCAGCAGTGGGACTAGCGGGAGTAGGCGCAATGAGCAGTTCTTC.

The rearrangement uses TRBV7-9 and TRBJ1-1; tentatively, D is TRBD1 (6 bases). Germline loops: CDR1 SEHNR, CDR2 FQNEAQ (reference sequence). Trimming took 5 bases from V and 6 from J, leaving 19 bases between them. CDR3 length: 15 residues. The CDR3 nucleotides are TGTGCCAGCAGCCGAACCCAGGGGAATTGGGCTGAAGCTTTCTTT. It encodes CASSRTQGNWAEAFF.

There are a few counts of this clone. The CDR3 region has the DNA TGCGCCAGCAGCTTGTATTCCAGGGAGGGATACATCGTTTACGAGCAGTACTTC. This gives the protein CASSLYSREGYIVYEQYF. The chain links TRBV5-1 to TRBJ2-7; 7 positions match TRBD2. The trim removed 1 base at V and 4 bases at J, leaving 17 bases unmatched. Germline values: CDR1 SGHRS, CDR2 YFSETQ. The CDR3 totals 18 residues.

The CDR3 here is CASSPTGGGTEAFF. The CDR3 DNA is TGTGCCAGCAGCCCGACAGGGGGCGGCACTGAAGCTTTCTTT. The rearrangement joins TRBV7-3 to TRBJ1-1; 10 bases fit TRBD1. The CDR3 runs to 14 residues. V gave up 5 bases and J gave up 4 bases; unmatched junction bases: 4. Germline values: CDR1 SGHTA, CDR2 FQGTGA.

This chain uses TRBV19 with TRBJ2-2; possibly TRBD1 for D (5 bases). The V gene's germline CDR1 is LNHDA and CDR2 SQIVND (reference sequence). The CDR3 runs to 13 residues. Trimming stripped 3 bases from V and 13 bases from J, with 15 bases between. CDR3 loop: CASSMQDGQRLFF. The CDR3 coding sequence is TGTGCCAGTAGTATGCAGGACGGACAAAGGCTGTTTTTT.

The chain is built from TRBV6-1 and TRBJ1-5; D unresolved. Germline V CDR1 and CDR2: MNHNS, SASEGT. The CDR3 sequence is 16 residues long. Trimming cost V 2 bases and J 1 base, with 12 bases left between them. The CDR3 nucleotides read TGTGCCAGCAGTGAACTCCCGACACGAAGCAATCAGCCCCAGCATTTT. Encoded protein: CASSELPTRSNQPQHF.

This clone is deemed medium-sized. The rearrangement links TRBV6-5 to TRBJ2-3; tentative D call: TRBD1 (5 bases). CDR3 length: 15 amino acids. Germline V gene sequence: CDR1 MNHEY, CDR2 SVGAGI. The germline V and J ends were trimmed by 9 bases and 2 bases, with 18 bases remaining between them. The CDR3 DNA follows: TGTGCCAGTACCCTCGCAGGGAAACCCACAGATACGCAGTATTTT. It yields the protein CASTLAGKPTDTQYF.

The V and J genes are TRBV30 and TRBJ1-2; TRBD1 aligns across 8 bases. Germline values: CDR1 GTSNPN, CDR2 SVGIG (reference sequence). The CDR3 sequence is 13 residues long. J was trimmed by 7 bases and V by 4 bases; bases with no gene match: 8. In DNA, the CDR3 is TGTGCCTGGACCGCCGGGACAGGCTCTGGCTACACCTTC. Its translation is CAWTAGTGSGYTF.

J is TRBJ1-1 and V is TRBV7-9; D is uncertain. Germline loops: CDR1 SEHNR, CDR2 FQNEAQ (reference sequence). The CDR3 length is 14 residues. V was clipped by 5 bases and J by 1 base, with 11 bases between them. CDR3 nucleotide sequence: TGTGCCAGCAGCGGTTACACGGGGAACACTGAAGCTTTCTTT. Amino acid sequence: CASSGYTGNTEAFF.

The DNA of the CDR3 is TGTGCCACCTACGACAGGGGGGGGATCGCAGAGACCCAGTACTTC. This translates into CATYDRGGIAETQYF. This chain connects TRBV7-6 to TRBJ2-5; 9 positions match TRBD1. Germline V lookup: CDR1 SGHVS, CDR2 FNYEAQ. V gave up 10 bases and J gave up 4 bases; unmatched junction bases: 13. This CDR3 spans 15 amino acids.

The chain carries TRBV5-1 and TRBJ2-1; TRBD1 matches at 9 bases. Germline V CDR1 and CDR2: SGHRS, YFSETQ. V was pared by 2 bases and J by 8 bases, with 5 bases of the junction left unmatched. The length of the CDR3 is 14 residues. In DNA form, the CDR3 reads TGCGCCAGCAGCTTCACAGGGGGCTGGGATGAGCAGTTCTTC. Translated: CASSFTGGWDEQFF.

This chain uses TRBV27 with TRBJ1-1, with TRBD1 matching 8 bases. J lost 3 bases, V lost 0 bases, and 9 bases had no gene match. Germline V gene sequence: CDR1 MNHEY, CDR2 SMNVEV (reference sequence). The CDR3 has 17 residues. The CDR3 DNA is TGTGCCAGCAGTTTATCGAGGTACAGGGGGGAGGACACTGAAGCTTTCTTT. This gives the protein CASSLSRYRGEDTEAFF.

This clone was counted a single time. This chain connects TRBV11-2 to TRBJ2-1; possibly TRBD2 for D (6 bases). This CDR3 region has 16 residues. The V and J ends lost 3 bases and 5 bases respectively, with 17 bases between them. Germline lookup yields CDR1 SGHAT and CDR2 FQNNGV. CDR3 in amino acids: CASSFPSGTLDNEQFF. The CDR3 coding sequence is TGTGCCAGCAGCTTCCCCTCCGGGACTTTGGACAATGAGCAGTTCTTC.